This entry features one T cell receptor beta chain sequence. RNA, once extracted, was reverse transcribed into cDNA for use as the sequencing template. Data came from immunoSEQ multiplex PCR; TCRdb stores just in-frame clones and leaves some out. The sample records about 210,000 clones, roughly two fifths being singletons. This sample stems from a study of CD8+ T cells in alopecia areata. The CDR3 runs 17 residues. V dropped 0 bases and J dropped 2 bases, with 17 bases sitting between them. Germline V gene sequence: CDR1 SGHRS, CDR2 YFSETQ. The sample's treatment: oral pan-JAK inhibitor, 5-10 mg twice daily.

Specimen: CD4+ T cells sorted from blood, collected at approximately week 39, from a patient treated with tofacitinib. This rearrangement joins TRBV5-1 to TRBJ2-5, with a possible D match to TRBD1 (7 bases). This receptor was identified in a human donor with alopecia areata. The CDR3 coding sequence is TGCGCCAGCAGCTTGGACAGGGGAGGTGCCTCTCAAGAGACCCAGTACTTC. Translation gives CASSLDRGGASQETQYF.